This T cell receptor delta chain was identified during a study of gamma-delta T cells after stem cell transplantation. As to this clone: This sample includes further DNA sequences coding for the same CDR3.

TCRdb reapplied CATT to the RT-PCR reads. The sample carries 13,000 or so delta-chain clones, roughly 34% recorded once. This receptor was obtained from a human donor. It is not recorded whose cells these are; they may come from a transplant donor. The sample comprised gamma-delta T cells.

CDR3 DNA sequence: TGTGCCTGTGACACCGTCCTGGGGGAAGATAGCTCCTGGGACACCCGACAGATGTTTTTC. It specifies CACDTVLGEDSSWDTRQMFF. The gene calls are TRDV2 and TRDJ3, with 8 bases matching TRDD3. The J segment lost 0 bases and the V segment lost 0 bases, leaving 9 bases of the junction unmatched. The CDR3 spans 20 residues. Germline CDR1 is GEAIGNYY and CDR2 is EKD.